Reported below is one TCR beta chain. The antigen remains undetermined. This sample is drawn from a study of T cell responses to AZD1222 COVID-19 vaccine. Germline assignment: CDR1 SGHDN and CDR2 FVKESK. Between the trimmed V and J ends, which lost 0 bases and 0 bases, there was a span of 12 bases. The CDR3 extends over 17 amino acids. Assay used: immunoSEQ multiplex PCR; TCRdb lists only in-frame clones, some missing. The profile covers 95,000 to 150,000 clones, with 85% to 90% appearing a single time and 3% to 4% taken by the ten largest. Findings of the study overall: Nearly half of spike-specific TCRs reportedly go after variant regions that carry no mutations.

The chain uses TRBV14 and TRBJ2-1; D might be TRBD2 (6 bases). The clonotype originates from an adult in good health. The sequencing here drew on peripheral blood, taken on day 0 of AZD1222 vaccination. The CDR3 region is CASSQDFLGSSYNEQFF. CDR3 in DNA: TGTGCCAGCAGCCAAGATTTCCTCGGGAGCTCCTACAATGAGCAGTTCTTC. The variable domain in full, completed from reference TRBV14 and TRBJ2-1, reads EAGVTQFPSHSVIEKGQTVTLRCDPISGHDNLYWYRRVMGKEIKFLLHFVKESKQDESGMPNNRFLAERTGGTYSTLKVQPAELEDSGVYFCASSQDFLGSSYNEQFFGPGTRLTVL.